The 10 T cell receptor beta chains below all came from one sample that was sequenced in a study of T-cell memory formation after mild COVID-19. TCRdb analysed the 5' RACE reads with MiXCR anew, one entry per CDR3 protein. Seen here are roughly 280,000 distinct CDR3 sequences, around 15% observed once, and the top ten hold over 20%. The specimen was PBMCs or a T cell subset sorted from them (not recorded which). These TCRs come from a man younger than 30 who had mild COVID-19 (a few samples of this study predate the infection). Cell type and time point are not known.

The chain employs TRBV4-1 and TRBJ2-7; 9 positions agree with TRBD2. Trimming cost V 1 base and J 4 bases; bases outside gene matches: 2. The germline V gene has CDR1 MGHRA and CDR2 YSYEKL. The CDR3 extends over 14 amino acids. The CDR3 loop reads CASSQGGGAYEQYF. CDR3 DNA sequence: TGCGCCAGCAGCCAAGGCGGGGGGGCTTACGAGCAGTACTTC.

The CDR3 loop reads CSVDLTNSLEDTQYF. In DNA, the CDR3 is TGCAGCGTTGATTTAACGAACTCTCTCGAGGATACGCAGTATTTT. This chain joins TRBV29-1 and TRBJ2-3; no clear D gene. The germline V gene has CDR1 SQVTM and CDR2 ANQGSEA. V lost 3 bases and J lost 6, with 19 bases in between. The CDR3 is made up of 15 amino acids.

In DNA, the CDR3 is TGTGCCAGCAGCTGGGGCAGGGGGCGAACCTACGAGCAGTACTTC. The encoded protein is CASSWGRGRTYEQYF. The rearrangement joins TRBV6-2 or TRBV6-3 to TRBJ2-7, with 8 bases aligning to TRBD1. V trimming: 6 bases; J trimming: 2 bases; junction bases outside the gene matches: 9. The CDR3 totals 15 residues. Germline values: CDR1 MNHEY, CDR2 SVGEGT.

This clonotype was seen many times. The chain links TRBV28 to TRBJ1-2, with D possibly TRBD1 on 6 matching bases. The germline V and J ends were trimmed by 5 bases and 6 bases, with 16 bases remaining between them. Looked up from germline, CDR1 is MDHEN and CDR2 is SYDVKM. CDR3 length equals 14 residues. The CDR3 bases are TGTGCCAGCAGTCCCCCTGGACAGTCCAATGGCTACACCTTC. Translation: CASSPPGQSNGYTF.

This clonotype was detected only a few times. CDR3 amino acids: CSVESGTANTEAFF. The DNA of the CDR3 is TGCAGCGTTGAAAGCGGGACAGCAAACACTGAAGCTTTCTTT. The rearrangement uses TRBV29-1 and TRBJ1-1, with 7 bases fitting TRBD1. Germline CDR1 is SQVTM and CDR2 is ANQGSEA. The CDR3 length is 14 residues. V shed 2 bases and J 2 bases; nucleotides not matched to a gene: 5.

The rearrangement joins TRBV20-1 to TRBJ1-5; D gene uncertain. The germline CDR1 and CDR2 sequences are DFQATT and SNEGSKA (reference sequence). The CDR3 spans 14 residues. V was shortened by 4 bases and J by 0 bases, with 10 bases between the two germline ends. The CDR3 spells CSANPTDSNQPQHF. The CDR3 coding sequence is TGCAGTGCTAACCCCACGGATAGCAATCAGCCCCAGCATTTT.

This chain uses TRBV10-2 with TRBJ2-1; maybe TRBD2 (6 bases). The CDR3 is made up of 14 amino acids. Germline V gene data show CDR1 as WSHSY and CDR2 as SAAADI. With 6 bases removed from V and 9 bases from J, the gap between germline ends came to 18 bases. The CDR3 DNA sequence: TGCGCCAGCAGGGAGGGTAATACCCTTAGTGAGCAGTTCTTC. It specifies CASREGNTLSEQFF.

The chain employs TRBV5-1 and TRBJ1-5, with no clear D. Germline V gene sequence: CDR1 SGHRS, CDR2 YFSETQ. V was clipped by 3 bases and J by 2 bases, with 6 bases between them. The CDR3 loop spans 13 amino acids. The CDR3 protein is CASSWGGNQPQHF. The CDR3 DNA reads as TGCGCCAGCAGCTGGGGTGGCAATCAGCCCCAGCATTTT.

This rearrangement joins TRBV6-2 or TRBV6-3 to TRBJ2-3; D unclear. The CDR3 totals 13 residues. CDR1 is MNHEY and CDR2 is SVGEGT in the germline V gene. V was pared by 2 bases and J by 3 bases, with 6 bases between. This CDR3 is CASSYGPTDTQYF. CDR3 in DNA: TGTGCCAGCAGTTACGGGCCTACAGATACGCAGTATTTT.

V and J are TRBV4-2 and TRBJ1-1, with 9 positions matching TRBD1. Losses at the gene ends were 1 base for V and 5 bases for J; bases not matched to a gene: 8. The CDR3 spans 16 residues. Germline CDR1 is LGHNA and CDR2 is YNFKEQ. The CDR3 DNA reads TGTGCCAGCAGCCAAGCGGTGGGGACAGGGAGGACTGAAGCTTTCTTT. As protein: CASSQAVGTGRTEAFF.